This T cell receptor (beta chain) emerged from a study of T cells in Graves' hyperthyroidism and ophthalmopathy. Germline-derived CDR1 and CDR2 are LNHNV and YYDKDF (reference sequence). The CDR3 is 15 residues long. The ends lost 0 bases at V and 7 bases at J; junction bases unmatched: 5. This clonotype was recorded at least ten times. Its cognate antigen is unknown. RNA transcripts provided the source from which TCR beta CDR3 regions were amplified. First-round RT-PCR with HTBI primers amplified the TCR CDR3 region. A single record per CDR3 protein comes from TCRdb applying MiXCR to the multiplex PCR reads. The table has approximately 610,000 distinct CDR3 sequences, over 12% seen once; the top ten hold 3.5% to 4.5%. General study findings and limits: Ophthalmopathy and stable hyperthyroidism were told apart by a 13 V-J model.

The clonotype comes from a woman between 35 and 50 years old with Graves' ophthalmopathy. This chain links TRBV15 with TRBJ1-5; 8 bases are a match to TRBD1. The sample was blood. The CDR3 bases are TGTGCCACCAGCAGAGACAGGGGGCAAGGGCAGCCCCAGCATTTT. Protein sequence: CATSRDRGQGQPQHF.